The entry below gives a single T cell receptor (beta chain) sequence along with its context. Its antigen is undetermined. These data are taken from a study of CD8+ T cells in alopecia areata. Study in general: Each of the treated patients was given oral tofacitinib, 5 to 10 mg twice daily, for moderate-to-severe alopecia areata. Findings and limits, study-wide: Sequencing of scalp tissue also captures the resident alphabeta T cells of normal skin. Treatment with tofacitinib significantly lowered scalp clonality and reduced expanded CD8+ clones among the top 100.

cDNA serving as the sequencing template came from extracted, reverse transcribed RNA. TCRdb's copy holds only in-frame clones and misses some; the assay was immunoSEQ multiplex PCR. The top ten hold roughly 0.85% of the sample, which has about 160,000 clones, about 71% seen once. Trimming stripped 1 base from V and 1 base from J, with 7 bases between. Germline CDR1 reads SEHNR; CDR2 reads FQNEAQ (reference sequence). There are 14 residues in the CDR3. Treatment in this sample: oral pan-JAK inhibitor, 5-10 mg twice daily. Peripheral blood, together with lesional scalp punch biopsies, was collected from alopecia areata patients.

This chain uses TRBV7-9 with TRBJ1-2, with D possibly matching TRBD1 (5 bases). The TCR comes from a human donor with alopecia areata. The sequenced sample was CD4+ T cells sorted from blood, obtained at week 4, from a patient treated with tofacitinib. CDR3 loop: CASSLGRVNYGYTF. The CDR3 bases are TGTGCCAGCAGCTTAGGCAGGGTTAACTATGGCTACACCTTC.